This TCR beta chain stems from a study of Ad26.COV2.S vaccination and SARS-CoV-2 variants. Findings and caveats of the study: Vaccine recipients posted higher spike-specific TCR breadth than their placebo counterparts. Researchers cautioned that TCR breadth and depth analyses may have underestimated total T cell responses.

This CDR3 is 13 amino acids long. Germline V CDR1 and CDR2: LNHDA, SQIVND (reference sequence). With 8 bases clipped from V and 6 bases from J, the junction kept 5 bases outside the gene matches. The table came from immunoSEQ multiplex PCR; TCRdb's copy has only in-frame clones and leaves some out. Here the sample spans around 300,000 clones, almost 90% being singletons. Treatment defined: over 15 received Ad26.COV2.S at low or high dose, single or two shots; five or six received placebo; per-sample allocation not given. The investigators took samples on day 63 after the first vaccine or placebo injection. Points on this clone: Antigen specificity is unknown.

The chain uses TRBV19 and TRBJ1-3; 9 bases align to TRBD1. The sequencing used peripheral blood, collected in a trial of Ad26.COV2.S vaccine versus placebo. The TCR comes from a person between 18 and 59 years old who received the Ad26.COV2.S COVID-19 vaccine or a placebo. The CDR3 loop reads CASGTGTKNTIYF. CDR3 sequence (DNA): TGTGCCAGTGGGACAGGGACAAAAAACACCATATATTTT.